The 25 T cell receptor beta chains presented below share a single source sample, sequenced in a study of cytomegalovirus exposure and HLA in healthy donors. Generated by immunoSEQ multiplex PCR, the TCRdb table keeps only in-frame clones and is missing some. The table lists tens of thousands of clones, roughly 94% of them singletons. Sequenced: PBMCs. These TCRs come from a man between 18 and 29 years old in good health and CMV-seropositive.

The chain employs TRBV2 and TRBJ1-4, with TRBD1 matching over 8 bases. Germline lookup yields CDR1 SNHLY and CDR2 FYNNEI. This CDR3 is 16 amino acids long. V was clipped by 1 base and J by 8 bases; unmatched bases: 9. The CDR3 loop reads CASSEGGSGGWEKLFF. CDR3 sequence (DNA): TGTGCCAGCAGTGAAGGAGGGTCAGGGGGCTGGGAAAAACTGTTTTTT.

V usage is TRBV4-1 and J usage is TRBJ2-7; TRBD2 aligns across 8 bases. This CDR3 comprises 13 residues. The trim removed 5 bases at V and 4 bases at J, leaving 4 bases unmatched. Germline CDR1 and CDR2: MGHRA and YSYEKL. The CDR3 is CASSIGGGYEQYF. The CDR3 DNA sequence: TGCGCCAGCAGCATCGGGGGGGGATACGAGCAGTACTTC.

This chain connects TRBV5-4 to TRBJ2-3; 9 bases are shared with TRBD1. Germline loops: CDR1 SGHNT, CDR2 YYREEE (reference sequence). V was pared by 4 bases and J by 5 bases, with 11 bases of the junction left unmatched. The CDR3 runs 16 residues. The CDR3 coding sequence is TGTGCCAGCAGCATCGACCGACAGGGGGTAGGAGATACGCAGTATTTT. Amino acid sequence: CASSIDRQGVGDTQYF.

The CDR3 DNA is TGCGCCAGCAGCCAAGCGCAGGGTAGCACAGATACGCAGTATTTT. Translation gives CASSQAQGSTDTQYF. The gene calls are TRBV4-1 and TRBJ2-3; D is perhaps TRBD1 (5 bases). Germline lookup yields CDR1 MGHRA and CDR2 YSYEKL. CDR3 size: 15 residues. V shed 1 base and J shed 0 bases, with 8 bases lying between them.

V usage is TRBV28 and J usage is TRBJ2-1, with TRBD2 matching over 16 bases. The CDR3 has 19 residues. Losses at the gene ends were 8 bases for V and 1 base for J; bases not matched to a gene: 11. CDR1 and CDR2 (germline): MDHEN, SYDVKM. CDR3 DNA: TGTGCCAGCGGGGACCTCGGGACTAGCGGGAGGGGTTCCTACAATGAGCAGTTCTTC. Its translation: CASGDLGTSGRGSYNEQFF.

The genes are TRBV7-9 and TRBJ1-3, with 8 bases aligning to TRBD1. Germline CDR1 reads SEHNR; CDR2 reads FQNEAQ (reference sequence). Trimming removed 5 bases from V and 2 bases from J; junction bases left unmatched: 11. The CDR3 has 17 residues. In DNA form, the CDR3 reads TGTGCCAGCAGCCCAGAGGGACAGGCTAACCCTGGAAACACCATATATTTT. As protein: CASSPEGQANPGNTIYF.

This CDR3 reads CATSPDSQETQYF. The CDR3 bases are TGTGCCACCTCCCCGGACAGCCAAGAGACCCAGTACTTC. The chain joins TRBV2 to TRBJ2-5; D possibly corresponds to TRBD1 (6 bases). Deletions cut 10 bases from V and 1 base from J, with 13 bases between. There are 13 residues in the CDR3. In germline, CDR1 is SNHLY, CDR2 FYNNEI.

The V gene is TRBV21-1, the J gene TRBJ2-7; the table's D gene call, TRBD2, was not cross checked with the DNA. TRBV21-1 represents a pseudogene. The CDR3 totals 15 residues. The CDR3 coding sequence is TGTGCCAGCAGCCAAAGACTAGCGGGAGGCTACGAGCAGTACTTC. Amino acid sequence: CASSQRLAGGYEQYF.

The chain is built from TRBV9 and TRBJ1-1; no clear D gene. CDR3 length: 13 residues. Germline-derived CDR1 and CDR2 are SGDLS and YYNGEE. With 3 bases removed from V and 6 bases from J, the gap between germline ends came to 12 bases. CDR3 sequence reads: CASSAEGRAEAFF. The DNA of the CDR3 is TGTGCCAGCAGCGCCGAGGGTCGAGCTGAAGCTTTCTTT. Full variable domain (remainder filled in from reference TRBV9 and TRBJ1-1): DSGVTQTPKHLITATGQRVTLRCSPRSGDLSVYWYQQSLDQGLQFLIQYYNGEERAKGNILERFSAQQFPDLHSELNLSSLELGDSALYFCASSAEGRAEAFFGQGTRLTVV.

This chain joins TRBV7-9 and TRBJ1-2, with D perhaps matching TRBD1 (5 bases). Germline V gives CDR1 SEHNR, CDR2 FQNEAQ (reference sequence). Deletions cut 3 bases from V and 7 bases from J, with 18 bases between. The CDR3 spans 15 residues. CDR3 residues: CASSFLGQGFGGYTF. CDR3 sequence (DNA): TGTGCCAGCAGCTTCCTCGGGCAGGGATTTGGTGGCTACACCTTC.

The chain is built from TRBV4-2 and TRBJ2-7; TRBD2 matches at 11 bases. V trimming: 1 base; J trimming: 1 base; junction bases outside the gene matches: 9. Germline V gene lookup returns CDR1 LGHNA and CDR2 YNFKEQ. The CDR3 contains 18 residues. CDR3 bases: TGTGCCAGCAGCCAAGTGCGACTAGCGGGAACCCCGTCCTACGAGCAGTACTTC. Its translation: CASSQVRLAGTPSYEQYF.

CDR3 amino acids: CASSRQGALYNEQFF. For the CDR3, the DNA is TGTGCCAGCAGTAGGCAGGGGGCACTATACAATGAGCAGTTCTTC. The gene calls are TRBV9 and TRBJ2-1; 8 positions match TRBD1. V lost 5 bases and J lost 4; bases outside the gene matches: 8. From germline, CDR1 is SGDLS and CDR2 YYNGEE. This CDR3 contains 15 residues.

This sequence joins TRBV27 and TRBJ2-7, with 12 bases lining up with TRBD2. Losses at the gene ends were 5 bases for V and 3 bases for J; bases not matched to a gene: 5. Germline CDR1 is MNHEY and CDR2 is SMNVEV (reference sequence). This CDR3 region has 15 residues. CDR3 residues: CASSKTSGSVYEQYF. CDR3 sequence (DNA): TGTGCCAGCAGTAAGACTAGCGGGAGTGTCTACGAGCAGTACTTC.

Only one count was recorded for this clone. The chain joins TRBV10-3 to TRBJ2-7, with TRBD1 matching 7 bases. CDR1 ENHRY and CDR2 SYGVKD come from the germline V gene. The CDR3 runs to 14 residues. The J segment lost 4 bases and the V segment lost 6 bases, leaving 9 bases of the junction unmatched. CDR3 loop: CAIRIGQGVYEQYF. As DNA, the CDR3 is TGTGCCATCAGGATTGGGCAGGGGGTTTACGAGCAGTACTTC.

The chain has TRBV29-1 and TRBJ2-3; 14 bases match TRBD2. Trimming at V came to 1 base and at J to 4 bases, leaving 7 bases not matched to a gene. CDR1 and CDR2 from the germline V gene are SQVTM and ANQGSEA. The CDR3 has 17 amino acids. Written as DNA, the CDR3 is TGCAGCGTTGAAGTCCACCGGACTAGCGGGGGGCCAGATACGCAGTATTTT. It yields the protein CSVEVHRTSGGPDTQYF.

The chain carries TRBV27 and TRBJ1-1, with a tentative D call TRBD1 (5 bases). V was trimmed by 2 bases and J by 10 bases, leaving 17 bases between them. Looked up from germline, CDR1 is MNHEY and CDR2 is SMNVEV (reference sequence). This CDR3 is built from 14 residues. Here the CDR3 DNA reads TGTGCCAGCAGTTTACTGGCCTTCGGGGGTAGAGCTTTCTTT. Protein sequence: CASSLLAFGGRAFF.

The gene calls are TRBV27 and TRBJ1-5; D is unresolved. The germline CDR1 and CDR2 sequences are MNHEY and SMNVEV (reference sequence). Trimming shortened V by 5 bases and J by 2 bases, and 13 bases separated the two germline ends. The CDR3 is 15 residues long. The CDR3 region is CASSRRGNGNQPQHF. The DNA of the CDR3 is TGTGCCAGCAGTAGACGGGGAAATGGCAATCAGCCCCAGCATTTT.

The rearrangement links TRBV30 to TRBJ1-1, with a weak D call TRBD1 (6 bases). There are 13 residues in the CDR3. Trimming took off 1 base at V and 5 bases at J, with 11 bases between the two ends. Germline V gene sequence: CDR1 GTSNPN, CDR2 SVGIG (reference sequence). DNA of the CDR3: TGTGCCTGGAGTGACAGGGTGGGTACTGAAGCTTTCTTT. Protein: CAWSDRVGTEAFF.

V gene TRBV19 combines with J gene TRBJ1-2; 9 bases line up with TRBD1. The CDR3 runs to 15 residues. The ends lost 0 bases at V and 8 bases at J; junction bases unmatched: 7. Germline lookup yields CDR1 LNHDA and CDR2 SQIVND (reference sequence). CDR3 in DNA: TGTGCCAGTAGTATAGAATCACAGGGGGCGGCCGGCTACACCTTC. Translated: CASSIESQGAAGYTF.

CDR3 sequence (DNA): TGTGCCAGCAGCCCCAGGGGCCTGAATCAGCCCCAGCATTTT. This encodes CASSPRGLNQPQHF. The genes are TRBV27 and TRBJ1-5; TRBD1 is a possible D gene (6 bases). Per the germline V gene, CDR1 is MNHEY and CDR2 is SMNVEV (reference sequence). The length of the CDR3 is 14 residues. V lost 6 bases and J lost 4, with 13 bases in between.

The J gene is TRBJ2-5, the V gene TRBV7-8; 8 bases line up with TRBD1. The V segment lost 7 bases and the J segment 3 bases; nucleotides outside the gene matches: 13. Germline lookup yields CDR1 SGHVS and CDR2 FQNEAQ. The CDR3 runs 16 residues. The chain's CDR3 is CASTQTGADLKETQYF. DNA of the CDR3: TGTGCCAGCACACAGACAGGGGCTGATCTCAAAGAGACCCAGTACTTC.

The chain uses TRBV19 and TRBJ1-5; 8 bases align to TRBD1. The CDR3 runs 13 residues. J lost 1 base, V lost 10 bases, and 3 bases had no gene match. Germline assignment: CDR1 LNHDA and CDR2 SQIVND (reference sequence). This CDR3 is CAIDRGSNQPQHF. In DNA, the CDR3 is TGTGCCATTGACAGGGGAAGCAATCAGCCCCAGCATTTT.

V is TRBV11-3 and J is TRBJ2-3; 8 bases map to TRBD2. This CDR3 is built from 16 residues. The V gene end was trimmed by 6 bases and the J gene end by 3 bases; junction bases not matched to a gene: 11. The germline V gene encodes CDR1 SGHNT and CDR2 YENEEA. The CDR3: CASSQPAGGWTDTQYF. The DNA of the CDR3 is TGTGCCAGCAGTCAACCCGCGGGGGGATGGACAGATACGCAGTATTTT.

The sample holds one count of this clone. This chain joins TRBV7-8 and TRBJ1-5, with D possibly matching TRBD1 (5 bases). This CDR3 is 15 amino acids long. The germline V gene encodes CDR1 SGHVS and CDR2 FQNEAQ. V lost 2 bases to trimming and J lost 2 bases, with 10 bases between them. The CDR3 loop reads CASSLPGRGNQPQHF. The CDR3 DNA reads TGTGCCAGCAGCTTACCAGGCAGGGGCAATCAGCCCCAGCATTTT.

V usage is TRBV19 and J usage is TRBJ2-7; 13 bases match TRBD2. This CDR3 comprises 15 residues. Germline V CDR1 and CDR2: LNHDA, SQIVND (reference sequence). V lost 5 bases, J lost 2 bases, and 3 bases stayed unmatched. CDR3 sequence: CASSHGLAGAYEQYF. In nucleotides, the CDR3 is TGTGCCAGTAGTCACGGACTAGCGGGAGCCTACGAGCAGTACTTC.